This TCR beta chain was recovered during a study of cytomegalovirus exposure and HLA in healthy donors. General study results and limits: Testing in vitro showed a few CMV-associated chains specific for CMV antigens. Available immune exposure information covered CMV serostatus only.

The PCR ran on 60 Vbeta and 13 Jbeta primers. Sequenced by immunoSEQ multiplex PCR; TCRdb stores in-frame clones only, minus some. The sample yields about 230,000 clones, more than 60% seen once. Germline CDR1 reads ENHRY; CDR2 reads SYGVKD. The CDR3 is 17 amino acids. The V and J ends lost 3 bases and 0 bases, in that order; junction bases with no gene match: 8. Of note for this clone: The antigen is undetermined.

The sequence was collected from a woman between 55 and 75 years old in good health and CMV-seropositive. Sequencing input: PBMCs. The rearrangement joins TRBV10-3 to TRBJ1-3; TRBD1 agrees at 7 bases. The CDR3 region has the DNA TGTGCCATCAGTGACCTACGGACAGGATACTCTGGAAACACCATATATTTT. This translates into CAISDLRTGYSGNTIYF.